Below are 24 T cell receptor beta chains sequenced from a single sample in a study of early T cells in non-severe SARS-CoV-2 infection. TCRdb itself ran the 5' RACE reads through MiXCR, one entry per CDR3 protein. The sample has roughly 92,000 distinct CDR3 sequences; approximately 12% are singletons. The sequenced sample was whole blood, obtained at baseline. These receptors were taken from an adult who was a healthcare worker with PCR-confirmed SARS-CoV-2 infection or an uninfected control (not recorded which).

The chain combines TRBV12-3 or TRBV12-4 with TRBJ2-1; tentatively, D is TRBD1 or TRBD2 (5 bases each). The CDR3 spans 15 residues. V lost 6 bases, J lost 5 bases, and 17 bases lay in between. CDR3 sequence reads: CASSPARDGDNEQFF. The CDR3 DNA follows: TGTGCCAGCAGCCCTGCCAGGGACGGTGACAATGAGCAGTTCTTC.

This rearrangement joins TRBV11-1 to TRBJ1-1; D is possibly TRBD1 (5 bases). CDR1 and CDR2 (germline): SGHAT, FQDESV (reference sequence). This CDR3 contains 15 residues. The V and J ends lost 5 bases and 1 base respectively, with 14 bases between them. The CDR3 loop reads CASSRRQTQNTEAFF. CDR3 coding DNA: TGTGCCAGCAGCAGGCGACAGACTCAGAACACTGAAGCTTTCTTT.

In this sample, this clonotype turned up a few times. The V and J genes are TRBV7-3 and TRBJ2-1; D is possibly TRBD2 (6 bases). The germline V gene has CDR1 SGHTA and CDR2 FQGTGA. V shed 5 bases and J shed 3 bases, with 14 bases lying between them. The CDR3 is 15 residues long. The CDR3 DNA sequence: TGTGCCAGCAGCCCGCGGGGACCCAACTACAATGAGCAGTTCTTC. Its translation is CASSPRGPNYNEQFF.

This clonotype was observed a few times. The chain links TRBV3-1 to TRBJ2-5, with 11 bases aligning to TRBD1. The CDR3 has 15 residues. Per the germline V gene, CDR1 is LGHDT and CDR2 is YNNKEL (reference sequence). V lost 4 bases and J lost 1; bases outside the gene matches: 2. The CDR3 DNA follows: TGTGCCAGCAGCCTCGGGACAGGGGGCCAAGAGACCCAGTACTTC. Protein sequence: CASSLGTGGQETQYF.

This sequence joins TRBV9 and TRBJ1-1; unclear D gene. Germline-derived CDR1 and CDR2 are SGDLS and YYNGEE. The CDR3 extends over 14 amino acids. The V and J ends lost 2 bases and 4 bases respectively, with 12 bases between them. CDR3 nucleotides: TGTGCCAGCAGCGTCCTTTCTTCTGGCACTGAAGCTTTCTTT. Translating gives CASSVLSSGTEAFF.

V and J are TRBV6-5 and TRBJ2-7; D call uncertain. Germline lookup yields CDR1 MNHEY and CDR2 SVGAGI. Trimming removed 4 bases at V and 2 bases at J, with 15 bases between. The CDR3 length is 15 residues. The CDR3 loop is CASSSLRRLTYEQYF. CDR3 coding DNA: TGTGCCAGCAGTTCCTTGCGACGGTTGACCTACGAGCAGTACTTC.

This chain links TRBV7-3 with TRBJ1-6, with no clear D. The CDR3 consists of 15 residues. Looked up from germline, CDR1 is SGHTA and CDR2 is FQGTGA. V was cut by 5 bases and J by 7 bases, with 15 bases left in between. This CDR3 is CASSGQEPPNSPLHF. The CDR3 coding sequence is TGTGCCAGCAGCGGCCAGGAGCCCCCAAATTCACCCCTCCACTTT.

This clonotype was detected ten times or more. This rearrangement joins TRBV19 to TRBJ2-2; no reliable D call. V lost 5 bases to trimming and J lost 2 bases, with 9 bases between them. Germline V gene lookup returns CDR1 LNHDA and CDR2 SQIVND (reference sequence). There are 14 residues in the CDR3. The chain's CDR3 is CASSLRPNTGELFF. Here the CDR3 DNA reads TGTGCCAGTAGTCTGAGGCCTAACACCGGGGAGCTGTTTTTT.

The rearrangement links TRBV7-3 to TRBJ1-1; D is uncertain. V dropped 4 bases and J dropped 0 bases, with 6 bases sitting between them. The CDR3 runs 13 residues. Germline assignment: CDR1 SGHTA and CDR2 FQGTGA. For the CDR3, the DNA is TGTGCCAGCAGCTCAACTATGAACACTGAAGCTTTCTTT. Amino acids: CASSSTMNTEAFF.

This clonotype has ten or more counts. CDR3 coding DNA: TGTGCCAGCAGTTACGGGCAGGGTTCCTACGAGCAGTACTTC. This codes for CASSYGQGSYEQYF. The J gene is TRBJ2-7, the V gene TRBV6-5, with D possibly matching TRBD1 (5 bases). V lost 2 bases and J 1 base, leaving 9 bases between the germline ends. Germline V CDR1 and CDR2: MNHEY, SVGAGI. CDR3 size: 14 residues.

By share of the sample, this clonotype is medium-sized. This chain connects TRBV20-1 to TRBJ1-1; 7 bases map to TRBD1. The junction had 5 bases not matched to a gene; V was cut back by 2 bases and J by 5 bases. The CDR3 has 13 amino acids. CDR1 is DFQATT, CDR2 SNEGSKA, per germline (reference sequence). The CDR3 coding sequence is TGCAGTGCTAGACGGTCAGGGGGGACTGAAGCTTTCTTT. It specifies CSARRSGGTEAFF.

In the case of this clonotype: The junction differs from germline at one of its ends, possibly a read error. The CDR3 bases are TGCACCAGCAGCCCGAAGTGGGACAGGGGATACGAGCAGTACTTC. It translates to CTSSPKWDRGYEQYF. The chain couples TRBV5-1 to TRBJ2-7; 10 bases match TRBD1. The CDR3 has 15 amino acids. Germline-derived CDR1 and CDR2 are SGHRS and YFSETQ.

This clonotype was picked up a small number of times. One junction end does not reproduce the germline sequence, and a read error may be involved. The gene calls are TRBV3-1 and TRBJ2-1; D gene ambiguous. Looked up from germline, CDR1 is LGHDT and CDR2 is YNNKEL (reference sequence). This CDR3 is built from 14 residues. DNA for the CDR3: TGTGCCAGCCCCCCTGGACGAGGCCACAATAAGCAGTTCTTC. Its translation: CASPPGRGHNKQFF.

Details on this clonotype: A read error may produce the germline difference seen at one junction end. The chain carries TRBV6-1 and TRBJ2-7, with 8 bases lining up with TRBD2. The CDR3 extends over 17 amino acids. Germline loops: CDR1 MNHNS, CDR2 SASEGT. This CDR3 reads CASSESPGGSNTLPQVF. The CDR3, as DNA: TGTGCCAGCAGTGAATCGCCGGGAGGGTCGAATACCCTGCCTCAGGTCTTC.

CDR3 amino acids: CSVASPPREQFF. DNA for the CDR3: TGCAGCGTTGCCTCTCCCCCCCGGGAGCAGTTCTTC. The chain uses TRBV29-1 and TRBJ2-1, with D unresolved. The CDR3 runs 12 residues. Germline V gene data show CDR1 as SQVTM and CDR2 as ANQGSEA. V lost 4 bases and J 10 bases, leaving 14 bases between the germline ends.

J is TRBJ2-1 and V is TRBV5-4; 9 bases fit TRBD2. J was trimmed by 2 bases and V by 0 bases; bases with no gene match: 6. CDR3 length equals 17 residues. The germline V gene has CDR1 SGHNT and CDR2 YYREEE (reference sequence). The CDR3 DNA sequence: TGTGCCAGCAGCTTGGCCGGCGGGAGGGCCCCCTACAATGAGCAGTTCTTC. This translates into CASSLAGGRAPYNEQFF.

The rearrangement uses TRBV29-1 and TRBJ2-1; TRBD2 is a possible D gene (6 bases). The CDR3 has 14 amino acids. Deletions cut 5 bases from V and 2 bases from J, with 13 bases between. From germline, CDR1 is SQVTM and CDR2 ANQGSEA. The chain's CDR3 is CSVTGTVAYNEQFF. The CDR3 bases are TGCAGCGTTACCGGGACTGTCGCCTACAATGAGCAGTTCTTC.

The table lists this clonotype with many counts. The gene calls are TRBV18 and TRBJ1-1; D uncertain. Germline lookup yields CDR1 KGHSH and CDR2 LQKENI. The germline V and J ends were trimmed by 6 bases and 8 bases, with 13 bases remaining between them. The CDR3 sequence is 12 residues long. Here the CDR3 DNA reads TGTGCCAGCTCGCCGACGCCGCCGGAAGCTTTCTTT. It specifies CASSPTPPEAFF.

The rearrangement uses TRBV9 and TRBJ1-4; 7 bases are shared with TRBD1. The CDR3 runs 17 residues. Germline V CDR1 and CDR2: SGDLS, YYNGEE. The trim removed 2 bases at V and 8 bases at J, leaving 15 bases unmatched. This CDR3 reads CASSVPTRGGVEEKLFF. The CDR3 DNA is TGTGCCAGCAGCGTCCCTACCAGGGGGGGAGTCGAAGAAAAACTGTTTTTT.

This clonotype has just a few counts. The chain couples TRBV7-6 to TRBJ1-2; D not certain. Germline CDR1 is SGHVS and CDR2 is FNYEAQ. Trimming shortened V by 1 base and J by 1 base, and 4 bases separated the two germline ends. The CDR3 totals 13 residues. CDR3 protein: CASSLGDNYGYTF. CDR3 nucleotide sequence: TGTGCCAGCAGCTTAGGAGATAACTATGGCTACACCTTC.

This clonotype has only a few counts. The chain links TRBV14 to TRBJ2-5; D unclear. The ends were cut back, 3 bases at V and 3 bases at J, with 11 bases in the middle. This CDR3 spans 14 amino acids. The V gene's germline CDR1 is SGHDN and CDR2 FVKESK. The CDR3 sequence: CASSHFTVKETQYF. The CDR3 nucleotides are TGTGCCAGCAGCCATTTCACAGTGAAAGAGACCCAGTACTTC.

The rearrangement joins TRBV20-1 to TRBJ2-7; a weak D match, TRBD1 (5 bases). V dropped 3 bases and J dropped 0 bases, with 12 bases sitting between them. This CDR3 region has 14 residues. CDR1 is DFQATT, CDR2 SNEGSKA, per germline (reference sequence). CDR3 sequence reads: CSASEPGSSYEQYF. The CDR3 DNA is TGCAGTGCTAGTGAACCAGGGTCCTCCTACGAGCAGTACTTC.

In this sample, this clonotype turned up many times. The V and J genes are TRBV6-5 and TRBJ2-2, with 7 nucleotides matching TRBD1. CDR1 MNHEY and CDR2 SVGAGI come from the germline V gene. Trimming took 6 bases from V and 2 from J; bases not matched to a gene: 3. CDR3 length: 14 amino acids. CDR3 protein: CASRGTANTGELFF. The CDR3 nucleotides are TGTGCCAGCAGGGGGACAGCTAACACCGGGGAGCTGTTTTTT.

This clonotype was seen more than once but under ten times. The chain is built from TRBV5-1 and TRBJ1-6; D gene uncertain. CDR3 size: 15 residues. Germline lookup yields CDR1 SGHRS and CDR2 YFSETQ. The ends were cut back, 6 bases at V and 0 bases at J, with 10 bases in the middle. The CDR3 coding sequence is TGCGCCAGCACCGACCCGAGCTCCTATAATTCACCCCTCCACTTT. Translated, it gives CASTDPSSYNSPLHF.